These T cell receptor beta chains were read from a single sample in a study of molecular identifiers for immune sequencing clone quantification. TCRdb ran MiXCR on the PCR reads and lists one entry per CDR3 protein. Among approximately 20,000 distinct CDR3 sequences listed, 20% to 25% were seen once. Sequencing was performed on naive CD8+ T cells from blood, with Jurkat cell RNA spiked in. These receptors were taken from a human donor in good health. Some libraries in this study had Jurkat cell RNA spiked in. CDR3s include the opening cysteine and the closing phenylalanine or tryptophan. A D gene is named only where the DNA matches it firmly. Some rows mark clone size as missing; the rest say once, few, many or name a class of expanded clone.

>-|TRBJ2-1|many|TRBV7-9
CASSLVRTQEQFF
TGTGCCAGCAGCTTAGTACGGACTCAAGAGCAGTTCTTC
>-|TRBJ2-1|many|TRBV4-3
CASSEGGGGEQFF
TGCGCCAGCAGCGAGGGGGGAGGGGGTGAGCAGTTCTTC
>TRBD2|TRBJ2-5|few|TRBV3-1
CASSHLAGTSFETQYF
TGTGCCAGCAGCCACCTAGCCGGGACTAGTTTCGAGACCCAGTACTTC
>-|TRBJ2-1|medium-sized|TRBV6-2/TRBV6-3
CASSYFVFGYNEQFF
TGTGCCAGCAGTTACTTCGTATTTGGCTACAATGAGCAGTTCTTC
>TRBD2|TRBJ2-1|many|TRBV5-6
CASSWGAGEYNEQFF
TGTGCCAGCAGCTGGGGTGCGGGAGAGTACAATGAGCAGTTCTTC
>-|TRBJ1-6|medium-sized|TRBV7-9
CASSLIASRYTSPLHF
TGTGCCAGCAGCTTAATCGCGAGCCGCTACACTTCACCCCTCCACTTT
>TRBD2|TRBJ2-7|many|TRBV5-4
CASSPWTSGNEQYF
TGTGCCAGCAGCCCATGGACTAGCGGGAACGAGCAGTACTTC
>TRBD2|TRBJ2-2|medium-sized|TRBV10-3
CAISDVLAGVAGELFF
TGTGCCATCAGTGACGTCTTAGCGGGAGTAGCCGGGGAGCTGTTTTTT
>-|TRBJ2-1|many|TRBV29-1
CSVVDTSYNEQFF
TGCAGCGTTGTAGATACCTCTTACAATGAGCAGTTCTTC
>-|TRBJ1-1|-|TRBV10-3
CAISDGSEAFF
TGTGCCATCAGTGACGGCTCTGAAGCTTTCTTT
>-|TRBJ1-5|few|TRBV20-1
CSAGRGQPQHF
TGCAGTGCAGGGAGGGGACAGCCCCAGCATTTT
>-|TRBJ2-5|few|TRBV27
CASREGSGETQYF
TGTGCCAGCAGAGAAGGGAGTGGAGAGACCCAGTACTTC
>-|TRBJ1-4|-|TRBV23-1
CASSQSKRQNNEKLFF
TGCGCCAGCAGTCAATCGAAACGGCAAAATAATGAAAAACTGTTTTTT
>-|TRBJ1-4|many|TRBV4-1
CASSPRQVLNEKLFF
TGCGCCAGCAGCCCTCGACAGGTGCTAAATGAAAAACTGTTTTTT
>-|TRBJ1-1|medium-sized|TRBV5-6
CASSRQAMNTEAFF
TGTGCCAGCAGTAGACAGGCCATGAACACTGAAGCTTTCTTT
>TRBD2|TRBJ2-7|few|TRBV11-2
CASSNSTSGDYEQYF
TGTGCCAGCAGCAATTCGACTAGCGGGGACTACGAGCAGTACTTC
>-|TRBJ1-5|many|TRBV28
CATGDQPQHF
TGTGCCACGGGGGATCAGCCCCAGCATTTT
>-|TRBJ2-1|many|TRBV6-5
CASTGRWYEQFF
TGTGCCAGCACAGGACGATGGTATGAGCAGTTCTTC
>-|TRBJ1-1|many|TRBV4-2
CASSQVGQGLGF
TGTGCCAGCAGCCAAGTTGGGCAGGGGCTTGGCTTT
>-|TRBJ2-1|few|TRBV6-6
CASSANLIEQFF
TGTGCCAGTAGCGCGAACCTCATTGAGCAGTTCTTC
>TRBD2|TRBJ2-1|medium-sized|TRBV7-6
CASSLPERGSRNEQFF
TGTGCCAGCAGCTTACCAGAGCGCGGGAGTCGCAATGAGCAGTTCTTC
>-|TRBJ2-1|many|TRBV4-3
CASSQGPGRGEQFF
TGCGCCAGCAGCCAAGGACCCGGGAGAGGGGAGCAGTTCTTC
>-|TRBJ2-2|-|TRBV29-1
CSVGGENTGELFF
TGCAGCGTTGGCGGGGAGAACACCGGGGAGCTGTTTTTT
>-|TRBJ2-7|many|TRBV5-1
CASSLGGVPYEQYF
TGCGCCAGCAGCTTGGGGGGGGTGCCCTACGAGCAGTACTTC
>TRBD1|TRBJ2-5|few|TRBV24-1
CATSAGTGHETQYF
TGTGCCACCAGCGCCGGGACAGGGCATGAGACCCAGTACTTC
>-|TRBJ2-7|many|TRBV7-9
CASSLAGWYEQYF
TGTGCCAGCAGCTTAGCCGGGTGGTACGAGCAGTACTTC
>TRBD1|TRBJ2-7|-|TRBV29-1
CSAEELDRGPYEQYF
TGCAGCGCTGAAGAGCTGGACAGGGGCCCCTACGAGCAGTACTTC
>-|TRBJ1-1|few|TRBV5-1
CASSLAGRQGPFF
TGCGCCAGCAGCTTGGCGGGTCGGCAGGGACCTTTCTTT
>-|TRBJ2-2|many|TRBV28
CASSPGGELFF
TGTGCCAGCAGTCCCGGCGGGGAGCTGTTTTTT
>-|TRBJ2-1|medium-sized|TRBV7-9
CASSLFGGNFYNEQFF
TGTGCCAGCAGCTTATTTGGCGGGAATTTCTACAATGAGCAGTTCTTC
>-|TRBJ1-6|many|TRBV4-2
CASSHRGGSNSPLHF
TGTGCCAGCAGCCACCGGGGGGGATCTAATTCACCCCTCCACTTT
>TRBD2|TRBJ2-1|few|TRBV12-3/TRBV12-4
CASTPPPLTGGNEQFF
TGTGCCAGCACTCCTCCCCCCCTAACGGGAGGGAATGAGCAGTTCTTC
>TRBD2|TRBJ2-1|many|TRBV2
CASKVAGVYNEQFF
TGTGCCAGCAAGGTTGCGGGGGTCTACAATGAGCAGTTCTTC
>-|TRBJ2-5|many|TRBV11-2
CASSLVVQQETQYF
TGTGCCAGCAGCTTAGTGGTACAGCAAGAGACCCAGTACTTC
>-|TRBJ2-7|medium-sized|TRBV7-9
CASSGSYEQYF
TGTGCCAGCAGCGGATCCTACGAGCAGTACTTC
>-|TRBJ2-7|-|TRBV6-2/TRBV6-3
CASSRAGQSYEQYF
TGTGCCAGCAGTCGCGCGGGACAGAGCTACGAGCAGTACTTC
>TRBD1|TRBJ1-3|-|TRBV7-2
CASSLIDRVTSGNTIYF
TGTGCCAGCAGCTTAATCGACAGGGTGACCTCTGGAAACACCATATATTTT
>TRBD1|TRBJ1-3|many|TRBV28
CASSPPGQGNSGNTIYF
TGTGCCAGCAGTCCACCGGGACAGGGGAACTCTGGAAACACCATATATTTT
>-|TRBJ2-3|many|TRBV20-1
CSGSGPSTDTQYF
TGCAGTGGGTCGGGACCAAGCACAGATACGCAGTATTTT
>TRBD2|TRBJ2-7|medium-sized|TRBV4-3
CASSQRTSGYEQYF
TGCGCCAGCAGCCAAAGGACTAGCGGCTACGAGCAGTACTTC
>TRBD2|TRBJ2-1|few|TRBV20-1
CSARGVAGEWYNEQFF
TGCAGTGCCCGAGGGGTAGCGGGAGAGTGGTACAATGAGCAGTTCTTC
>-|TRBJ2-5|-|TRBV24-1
CTTSNAVVVGYRETQYF
TGTACCACCAGTAATGCGGTGGTAGTGGGGTACCGAGAGACCCAGTACTTC